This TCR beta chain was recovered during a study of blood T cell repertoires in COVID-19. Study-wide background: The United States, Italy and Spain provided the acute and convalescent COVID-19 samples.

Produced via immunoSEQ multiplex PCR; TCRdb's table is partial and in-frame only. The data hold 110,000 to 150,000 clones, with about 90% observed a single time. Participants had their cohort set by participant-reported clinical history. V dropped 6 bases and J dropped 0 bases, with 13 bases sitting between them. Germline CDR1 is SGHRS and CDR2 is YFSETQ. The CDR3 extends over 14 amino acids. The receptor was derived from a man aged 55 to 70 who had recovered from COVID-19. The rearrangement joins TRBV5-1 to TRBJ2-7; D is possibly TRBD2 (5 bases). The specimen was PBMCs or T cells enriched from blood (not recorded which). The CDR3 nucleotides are TGCGCCAGCACCTTACTGAGCGGCTCCTACGAGCAGTACTTC. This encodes CASTLLSGSYEQYF.